This record concerns one T cell receptor (beta chain) sequence. Its antigen is unknown. TCRdb keeps only in-frame clones here, not all; method: immunoSEQ multiplex PCR. In the table there are some 130,000 clones, roughly 92% of which are singletons. With 2 bases removed from V and 6 bases from J, the gap between germline ends came to 11 bases. The CDR3 has 13 amino acids. Germline V CDR1 and CDR2: SGHRS, YFSETQ. The data are from a study of T cell responses to AZD1222 COVID-19 vaccine. Findings of the study overall: No repertoire was sampled before or during the peak T cell response, only after it. Vaccine-associated CD4 TCRs ranged over spike, dominating at 160-218 and 743-854. Following two doses of AZD1222, Spike-specific TCR breadth and depth rose. Donors skewed white British and female; clonal diversity was possibly underestimated.

The sequence came from an adult in good health. The V gene is TRBV5-1, the J gene TRBJ1-1, with a tentative D call TRBD1 (6 bases). The sequencing here drew on peripheral blood, taken on day 0 of AZD1222 vaccination. The CDR3 DNA follows: TGCGCCAGCAGCTTCGAGGGGGTCCCTGAAGCTTTCTTT. Protein sequence: CASSFEGVPEAFF.